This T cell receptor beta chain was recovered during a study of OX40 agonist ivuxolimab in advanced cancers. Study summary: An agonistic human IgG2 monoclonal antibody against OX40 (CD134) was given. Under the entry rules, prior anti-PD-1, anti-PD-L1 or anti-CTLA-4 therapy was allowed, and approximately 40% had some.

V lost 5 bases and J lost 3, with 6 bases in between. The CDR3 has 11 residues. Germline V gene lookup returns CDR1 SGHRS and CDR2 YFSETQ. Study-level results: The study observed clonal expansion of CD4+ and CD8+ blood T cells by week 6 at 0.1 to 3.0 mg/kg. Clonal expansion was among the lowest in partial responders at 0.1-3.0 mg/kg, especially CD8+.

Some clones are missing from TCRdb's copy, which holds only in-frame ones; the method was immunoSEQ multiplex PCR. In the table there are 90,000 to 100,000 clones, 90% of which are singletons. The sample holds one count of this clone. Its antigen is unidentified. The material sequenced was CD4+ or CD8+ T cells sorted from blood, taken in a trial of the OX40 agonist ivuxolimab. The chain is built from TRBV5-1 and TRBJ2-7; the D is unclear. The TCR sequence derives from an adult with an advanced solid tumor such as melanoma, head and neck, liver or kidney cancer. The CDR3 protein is CASRTYYEQYF. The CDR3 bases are TGCGCCAGCAGGACTTACTACGAGCAGTACTTC. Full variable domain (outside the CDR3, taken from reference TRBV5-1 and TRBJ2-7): KAGVTQTPRYLIKTRGQQVTLSCSPISGHRSVSWYQQTPGQGLQFLFEYFSETQRNKGNFPGRFSGRQFSNSRSEMNVSTLELGDSALYLCASRTYYEQYFGPGTRLTVT.